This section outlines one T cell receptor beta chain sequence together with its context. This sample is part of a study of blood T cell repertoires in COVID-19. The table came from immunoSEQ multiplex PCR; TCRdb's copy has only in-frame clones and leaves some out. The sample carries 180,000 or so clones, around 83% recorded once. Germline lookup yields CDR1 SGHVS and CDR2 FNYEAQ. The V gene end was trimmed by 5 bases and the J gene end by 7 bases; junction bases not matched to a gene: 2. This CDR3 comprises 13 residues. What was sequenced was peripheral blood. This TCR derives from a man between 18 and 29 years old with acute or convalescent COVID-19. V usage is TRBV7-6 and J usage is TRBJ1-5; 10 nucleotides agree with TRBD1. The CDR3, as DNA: TGTGCCAGCAGCGGGGACAGGGGACAGCCCCAGCATTTT. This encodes CASSGDRGQPQHF.